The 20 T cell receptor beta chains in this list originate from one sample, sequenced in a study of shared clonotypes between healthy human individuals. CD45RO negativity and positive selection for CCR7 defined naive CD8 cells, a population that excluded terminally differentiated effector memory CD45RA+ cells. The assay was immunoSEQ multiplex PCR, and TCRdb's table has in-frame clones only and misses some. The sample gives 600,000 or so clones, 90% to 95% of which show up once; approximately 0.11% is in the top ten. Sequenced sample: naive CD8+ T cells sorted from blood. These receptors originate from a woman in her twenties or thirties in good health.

Written as DNA, the CDR3 is TGTGCCAGCAGCCCGACAGGTCCTAATGAAAAACTGTTTTTT. It specifies CASSPTGPNEKLFF. The chain uses TRBV9 and TRBJ1-4; perhaps TRBD1 as D (6 bases). The CDR3 loop spans 14 amino acids. V gave up 4 bases and J gave up 3 bases, with 10 bases separating them. Germline CDR1 and CDR2: SGDLS and YYNGEE.

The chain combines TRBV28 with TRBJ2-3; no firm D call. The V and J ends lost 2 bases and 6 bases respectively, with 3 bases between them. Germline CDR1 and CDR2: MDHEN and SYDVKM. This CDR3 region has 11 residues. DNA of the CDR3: TGTGCCAGCAGTTTAGTGGATACGCAGTATTTT. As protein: CASSLVDTQYF.

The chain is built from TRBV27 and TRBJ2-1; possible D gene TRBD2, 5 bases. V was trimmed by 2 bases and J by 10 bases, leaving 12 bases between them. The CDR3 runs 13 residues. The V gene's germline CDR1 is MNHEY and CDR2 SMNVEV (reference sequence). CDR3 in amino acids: CASSLATTLEQFF. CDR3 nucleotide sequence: TGTGCCAGCAGTTTAGCGACTACCCTAGAGCAGTTCTTC.

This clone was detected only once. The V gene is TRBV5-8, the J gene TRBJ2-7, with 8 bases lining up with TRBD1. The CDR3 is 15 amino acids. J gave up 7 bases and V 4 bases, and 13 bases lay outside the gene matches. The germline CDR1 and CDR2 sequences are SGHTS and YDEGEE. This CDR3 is CASSVRDRSTEEQYF. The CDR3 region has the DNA TGTGCCAGCAGCGTCCGGGACAGGAGTACTGAAGAGCAGTACTTC.

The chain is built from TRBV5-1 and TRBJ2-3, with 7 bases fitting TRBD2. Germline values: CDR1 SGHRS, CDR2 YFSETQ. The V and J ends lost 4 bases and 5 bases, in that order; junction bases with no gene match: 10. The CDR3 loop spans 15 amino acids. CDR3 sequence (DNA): TGCGCCAGCAGCCCTCCCGGACTAGGATTAGATACGCAGTATTTT. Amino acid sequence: CASSPPGLGLDTQYF.

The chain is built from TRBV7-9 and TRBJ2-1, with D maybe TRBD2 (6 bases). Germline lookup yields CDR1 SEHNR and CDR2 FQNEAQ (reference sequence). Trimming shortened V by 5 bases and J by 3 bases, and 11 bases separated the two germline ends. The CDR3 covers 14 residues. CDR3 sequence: CASSRELGYNEQFF. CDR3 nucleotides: TGTGCCAGCAGCCGGGAGTTAGGCTACAATGAGCAGTTCTTC.

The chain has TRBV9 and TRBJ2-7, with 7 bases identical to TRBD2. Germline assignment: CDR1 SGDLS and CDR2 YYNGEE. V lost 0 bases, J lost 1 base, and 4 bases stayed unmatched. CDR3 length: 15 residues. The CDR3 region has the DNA TGTGCCAGCAGCGTAGGGGGAGGGACTTCCTACGAGCAGTACTTC. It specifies CASSVGGGTSYEQYF.

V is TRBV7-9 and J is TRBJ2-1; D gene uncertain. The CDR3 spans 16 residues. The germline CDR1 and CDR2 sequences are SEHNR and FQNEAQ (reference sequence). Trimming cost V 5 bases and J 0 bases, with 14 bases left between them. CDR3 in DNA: TGTGCCAGCAGCCATATCGCCCGGAGCTCCTACAATGAGCAGTTCTTC. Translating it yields CASSHIARSSYNEQFF.

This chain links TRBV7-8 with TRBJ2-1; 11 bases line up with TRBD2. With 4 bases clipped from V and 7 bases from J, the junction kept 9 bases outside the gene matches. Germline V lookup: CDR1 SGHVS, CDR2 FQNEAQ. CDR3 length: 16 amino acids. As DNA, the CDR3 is TGTGCCAGCAGCTCCAAACTAGCGGGAGTCTCAAATGAGCAGTTCTTC. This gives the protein CASSSKLAGVSNEQFF.

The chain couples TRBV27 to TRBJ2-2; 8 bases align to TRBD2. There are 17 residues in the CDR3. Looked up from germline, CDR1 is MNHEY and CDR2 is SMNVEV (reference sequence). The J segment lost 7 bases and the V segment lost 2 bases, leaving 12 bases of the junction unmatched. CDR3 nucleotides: TGTGCCAGCAGTTTAGACGGACCGTCGCGGGGGGACGGGGAGCTGTTTTTT. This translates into CASSLDGPSRGDGELFF.

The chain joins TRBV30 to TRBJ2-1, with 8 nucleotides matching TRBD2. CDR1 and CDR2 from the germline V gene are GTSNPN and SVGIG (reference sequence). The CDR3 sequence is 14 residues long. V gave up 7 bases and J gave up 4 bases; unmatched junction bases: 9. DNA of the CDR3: TGTGCCTTGGAGCGGGAGACGGGATACAATGAGCAGTTCTTC. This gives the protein CALERETGYNEQFF.

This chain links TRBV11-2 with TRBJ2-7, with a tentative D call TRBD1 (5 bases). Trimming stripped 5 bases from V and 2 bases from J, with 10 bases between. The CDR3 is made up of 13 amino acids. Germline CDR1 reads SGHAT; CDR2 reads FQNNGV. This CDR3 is CASSPDKTYEQYF. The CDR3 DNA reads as TGTGCCAGCAGCCCGGACAAGACCTACGAGCAGTACTTC.

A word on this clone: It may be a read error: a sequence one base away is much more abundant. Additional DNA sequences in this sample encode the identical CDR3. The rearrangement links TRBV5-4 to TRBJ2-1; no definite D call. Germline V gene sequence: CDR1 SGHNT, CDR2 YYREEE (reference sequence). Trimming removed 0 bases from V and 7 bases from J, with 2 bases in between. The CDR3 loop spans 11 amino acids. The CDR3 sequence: CASSLDNEQFF. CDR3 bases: TGTGCCAGCAGCTTGGATAATGAGCAGTTCTTC.

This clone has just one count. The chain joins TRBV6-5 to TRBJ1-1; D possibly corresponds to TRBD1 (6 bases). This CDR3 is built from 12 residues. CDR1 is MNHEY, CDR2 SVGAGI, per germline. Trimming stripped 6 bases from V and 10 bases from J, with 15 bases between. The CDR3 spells CASSRDKWRAFF. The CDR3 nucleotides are TGTGCCAGCAGCCGGGACAAATGGAGAGCTTTCTTT.

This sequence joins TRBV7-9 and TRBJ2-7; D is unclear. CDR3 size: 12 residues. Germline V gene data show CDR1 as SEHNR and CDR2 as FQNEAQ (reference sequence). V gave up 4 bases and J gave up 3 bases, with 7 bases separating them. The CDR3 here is CASSYTDYEQYF. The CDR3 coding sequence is TGTGCCAGCAGCTATACTGACTACGAGCAGTACTTC. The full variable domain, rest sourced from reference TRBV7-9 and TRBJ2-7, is DTGVSQNPRHKITKRGQNVTFRCDPISEHNRLYWYRQTLGQGPEFLTYFQNEAQLEKSRLLSDRFSAERPKGSFSTLEIQRTEQGDSAMYLCASSYTDYEQYFGPGTRLTVT.

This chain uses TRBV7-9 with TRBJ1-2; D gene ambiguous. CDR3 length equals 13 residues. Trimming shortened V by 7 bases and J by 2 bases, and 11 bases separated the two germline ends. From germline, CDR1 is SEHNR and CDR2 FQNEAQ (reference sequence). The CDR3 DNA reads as TGTGCCAGCAAAAGCAACAGCAACTATGGCTACACCTTC. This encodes CASKSNSNYGYTF.

The DNA for the CDR3 is TGTGCCAGCAGCCTTCCGGGCCAACAAGAGACCCAGTACTTC. Translation: CASSLPGQQETQYF. This sequence joins TRBV28 and TRBJ2-5; D uncertain. Trimming took off 6 bases at V and 2 bases at J, with 13 bases between the two ends. Germline CDR1 MDHEN, CDR2 SYDVKM. This CDR3 comprises 14 residues.

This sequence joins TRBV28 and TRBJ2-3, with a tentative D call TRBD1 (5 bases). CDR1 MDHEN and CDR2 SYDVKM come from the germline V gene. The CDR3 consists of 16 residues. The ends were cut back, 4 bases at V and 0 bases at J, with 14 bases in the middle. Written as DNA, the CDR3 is TGTGCCAGCAGTTGGTACGCAGGGCCTAGCACAGATACGCAGTATTTT. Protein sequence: CASSWYAGPSTDTQYF.

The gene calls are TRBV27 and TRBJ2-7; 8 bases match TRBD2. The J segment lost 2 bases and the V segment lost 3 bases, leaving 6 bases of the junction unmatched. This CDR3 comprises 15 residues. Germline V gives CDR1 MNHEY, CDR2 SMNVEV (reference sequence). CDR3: CASSLSPGLAYEQYF. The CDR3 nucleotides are TGTGCCAGCAGTTTGTCGCCGGGACTAGCCTACGAGCAGTACTTC.

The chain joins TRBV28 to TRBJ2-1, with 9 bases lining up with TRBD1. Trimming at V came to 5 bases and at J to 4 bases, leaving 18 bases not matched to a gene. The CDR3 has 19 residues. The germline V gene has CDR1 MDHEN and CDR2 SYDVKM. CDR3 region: CASSGVTLQGADSYNEQFF. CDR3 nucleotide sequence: TGTGCCAGCAGTGGCGTGACCTTACAGGGGGCGGACTCATACAATGAGCAGTTCTTC. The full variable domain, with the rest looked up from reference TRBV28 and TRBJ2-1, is DVKVTQSSRYLVKRTGEKVFLECVQDMDHENMFWYRQDPGLGLRLIYFSYDVKMKEKGDIPEGYSVSREKKERFSLILESASTNQTSMYLCASSGVTLQGADSYNEQFFGPGTRLTVL.